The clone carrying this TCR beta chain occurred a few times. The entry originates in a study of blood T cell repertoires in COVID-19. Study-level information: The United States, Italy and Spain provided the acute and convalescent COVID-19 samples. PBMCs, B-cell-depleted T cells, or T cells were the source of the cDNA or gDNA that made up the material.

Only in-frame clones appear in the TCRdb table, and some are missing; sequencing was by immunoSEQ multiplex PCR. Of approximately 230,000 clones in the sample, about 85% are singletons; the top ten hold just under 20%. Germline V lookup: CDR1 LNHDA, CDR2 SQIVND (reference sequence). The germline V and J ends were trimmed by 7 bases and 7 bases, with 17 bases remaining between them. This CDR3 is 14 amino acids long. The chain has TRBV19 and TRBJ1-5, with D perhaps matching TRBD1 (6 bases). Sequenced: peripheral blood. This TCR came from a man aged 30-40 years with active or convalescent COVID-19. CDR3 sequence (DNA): TGTGCCAGTACCACCACAGGGCTCCGGCAGCCCCAGCATTTT. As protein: CASTTTGLRQPQHF. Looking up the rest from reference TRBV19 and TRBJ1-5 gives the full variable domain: DGGITQSPKYLFRKEGQNVTLSCEQNLNHDAMYWYRQDPGQGLRLIYYSQIVNDFQKGDIAEGYSVSREKKESFPLTVTSAQKNPTAFYLCASTTTGLRQPQHFGDGTRLSIL.